Below, one TCR beta chain is given with its context. All participating donors were Caucasian adults from Nashville, Tennessee. From CD4+ cells came CD45RA+ naive and CD45RA-negative memory subsets. Germline CDR1 is SNHLY and CDR2 is FYNNEI. V lost 3 bases to trimming and J lost 4 bases, with 12 bases between them. CDR3 length: 14 residues. This sample was included in a study of shared clonotypes between healthy human individuals. Using immunoSEQ multiplex PCR, the repertoire was profiled, and TCRdb retains in-frame clones only, with some absent. The sample contains more than 2,000,000 clones, around 94% of which appear only once.

The chain links TRBV2 to TRBJ1-1; unclear D gene. Sequenced material: naive CD4+ T cells sorted from blood. Subset specified: CD45RA+ positively selected. This receptor was identified in a man younger than 35 in good health. The CDR3 sequence is CASSDREWSTEAFF. The CDR3 region has the DNA TGTGCCAGCAGTGATCGGGAATGGAGCACTGAAGCTTTCTTT.